Below, 3 T cell receptor beta chains from the same sample are listed, as sequenced in a study of beta chain features in type 1 diabetes. TCRB transcripts that were expressed got sequenced, as all of the isolated RNA had been reverse transcribed. TCRdb's table, derived via immunoSEQ multiplex PCR, lists solely in-frame clones and lacks some. Of 130,000 or so clones listed, roughly a tenth are singletons. The material sequenced was central memory CD4+ T cells from blood. Receptor source: a man younger than 35 in good health.

The CDR3 coding sequence is TGTGCCAGCAGCCAGATACAGGGATCTGGGGCCAACGTCCTGACTTTC. Residues: CASSQIQGSGANVLTF. The V call is TRBV5-5, the J call TRBJ2-6; tentative D call: TRBD1 (6 bases). The CDR3 contains 16 residues. Trimming removed 4 bases at V and 1 base at J, with 12 bases between. CDR1 is SGHKS and CDR2 is YYEKEE in the germline V gene (reference sequence).

This clone was counted between two and nine times. The rearrangement links TRBV7-2 to TRBJ2-3; the match to TRBD2 covers 8 bases. The length of the CDR3 is 16 residues. With 3 bases clipped from V and 2 bases from J, the junction kept 7 bases outside the gene matches. The germline V gene has CDR1 SGHTA and CDR2 FQGNSA. CDR3 loop: CASSFISGVNTDTQYF. The DNA of the CDR3 is TGTGCCAGCAGCTTCATTAGCGGGGTTAACACAGATACGCAGTATTTT.

This clone has more than one count but fewer than ten. This chain connects TRBV4-1 to TRBJ2-3; 7 bases map to TRBD2. The CDR3 length is 16 residues. Germline lookup yields CDR1 MGHRA and CDR2 YSYEKL. The J segment lost 0 bases and the V segment lost 3 bases, leaving 6 bases of the junction unmatched. The CDR3: CASSHGLAVSTDTQYF. The CDR3 bases are TGCGCCAGCAGCCACGGGCTAGCGGTTAGCACAGATACGCAGTATTTT.